This entry describes one T cell receptor (beta chain). Only in-frame clones appear in the TCRdb table, and some are missing; sequencing was by immunoSEQ multiplex PCR. The repertoire holds about 150,000 clones, approximately 78% seen once, with 9.5% to 12% in the top ten. The data derive from a study of blood T cell repertoires in COVID-19. The CDR3 has 18 residues. This receptor was identified in a man aged 60-69 years who had recovered from COVID-19. The sequenced sample consisted of peripheral blood. The chain employs TRBV21-1 and TRBJ1-1. TRBV21-1 is designated a pseudogene. CDR3 sequence: CASSKSSKGEGRNTEAFF. The CDR3 coding sequence is TGTGCCAGCAGCAAAAGTTCAAAGGGGGAGGGAAGGAACACTGAAGCTTTCTTT.